These T cell receptor beta chains were read from a single sample in a study of response to subunit inactivated influenza vaccine. TCRdb re-called the RT-PCR reads through MiXCR, storing one row per CDR3 protein. The sample comprises hundreds of thousands of distinct CDR3 sequences, approximately 7.6% of which are singletons, and 10% to 15% rests with the top ten. The source was PBMCs from blood, collected roughly 24 months after vaccination. The receptors stem from a man aged 50-75 years who received an inactivated influenza vaccine. Each CDR3 is given with its conserved first and last residue. D genes are given only for firm matches. Some rows mark clone size as missing; the rest say once, few, many or name a class of expanded clone.

NA,TRBJ1-1,TRBV7-2,few,CASSLWATGPNTEAFF,TGTGCCAGCAGCCTATGGGCTACAGGGCCGAACACTGAAGCTTTCTTT
NA,TRBJ2-3,TRBV28,NA,CASTRGTGYDTQYF,TGTGCCAGCACTCGTGGAACAGGGTATGATACGCAGTATTTT
NA,TRBJ1-1,TRBV7-2,few,CASSLDPGSPLSEAFF,TGTGCCAGCAGCTTAGATCCGGGATCCCCGTTGTCTGAAGCTTTCTTT
TRBD1,TRBJ1-4,TRBV11-2,NA,CASSRLRGRGEKLFF,TGTGCCAGCAGCAGGTTAAGGGGGCGAGGAGAAAAACTGTTTTTT
TRBD2,TRBJ2-5,TRBV28,few,CASRGSGGQETQYF,TGTGCCAGCAGAGGTAGCGGGGGACAAGAGACCCAGTACTTC
NA,TRBJ2-6,TRBV10-3,many,CAISESGAGANVLTF,TGTGCCATCAGTGAGTCGGGGGCCGGGGCCAACGTCCTGACTTTC
NA,TRBJ2-1,TRBV4-3,few,CASSQEPMMKGNEQFF,TGCGCCAGCAGCCAAGAACCTATGATGAAGGGGAATGAGCAGTTCTTC
TRBD2,TRBJ2-1,TRBV4-3,few,CASSLGLAGASSYNEQFF,TGCGCCAGCAGCCTGGGACTAGCGGGAGCGAGCTCCTACAATGAGCAGTTCTTC
TRBD1,TRBJ1-1,TRBV7-2,NA,CASSPGGATEAFF,TGTGCCAGCAGTCCAGGGGGGGCCACTGAAGCTTTCTTT
TRBD2,TRBJ2-7,TRBV5-6,NA,CATRLAGVREQYF,TGTGCCACCAGATTAGCGGGAGTTCGTGAGCAGTACTTC
NA,TRBJ2-4,TRBV5-4,few,CASSLQWGRKNIQYF,TGTGCCAGCAGCTTGCAGTGGGGGCGCAAAAACATTCAGTACTTC
TRBD2,TRBJ2-1,TRBV11-1,NA,CASGISGRINEQFF,TGTGCCAGCGGGATTAGCGGGAGGATCAATGAGCAGTTCTTC
TRBD1,TRBJ2-5,TRBV12-3/TRBV12-4,NA,CASSSSRQGGETQYF,TGTGCCAGCAGTTCCTCTCGACAGGGGGGCGAGACCCAGTACTTC
TRBD2,TRBJ2-5,TRBV11-2,NA,CASSLMLAGGETQYF,TGTGCCAGCAGCTTAATGCTAGCGGGAGGAGAGACCCAGTACTTC
NA,TRBJ1-2,TRBV5-1,many,CASRREQGISDGYTF,TGCGCCAGCAGACGTGAGCAGGGCATTTCGGATGGCTACACCTTC
NA,TRBJ2-7,TRBV11-1,NA,CASSLTRDSGYEQYF,TGTGCCAGCAGCTTAACCCGGGACTCAGGGTACGAGCAGTACTTC
TRBD2,TRBJ2-3,TRBV14,few,CASRAGVPDTQYF,TGTGCCAGCAGGGCGGGAGTGCCAGATACGCAGTATTTT
TRBD2,TRBJ2-5,TRBV29-1,NA,CSVESIAGVRETQYF,TGCAGCGTTGAGTCGATAGCGGGGGTAAGGGAGACCCAGTACTTC
NA,TRBJ1-1,TRBV12-3/TRBV12-4,many,CASSNTGNTEAFF,TGTGCCAGCAGTAATACAGGGAACACTGAAGCTTTCTTT
TRBD1,TRBJ1-2,TRBV3-1,many,CASSQATGVVYGYTF,TGTGCCAGCAGCCAAGCCACAGGGGTGGTCTATGGCTACACCTTC
NA,TRBJ1-2,TRBV20-1,few,CSASLITNYGYTF,TGCAGTGCTAGTTTGATAACTAACTATGGCTACACCTTC
NA,TRBJ2-2,TRBV20-1,many,CSARQARVSGELFF,TGCAGTGCGCGTCAAGCGCGGGTGTCCGGGGAGCTGTTTTTT
NA,TRBJ2-7,TRBV4-1,few,CASSQEIRLGYEQYF,TGCGCCAGCAGCCAAGAGATAAGGCTTGGCTACGAGCAGTACTTC
TRBD1,TRBJ2-7,TRBV27,NA,CASSFTGTGSEQYF,TGTGCCAGCAGTTTCACCGGGACAGGGAGCGAGCAGTACTTC
NA,TRBJ1-5,TRBV2,few,CASSVQNNQPQHF,TGTGCCAGCAGTGTCCAGAACAATCAGCCCCAGCATTTT
TRBD2,TRBJ2-1,TRBV20-1,many,CSARGLAGTYNEQFF,TGCAGTGCTAGAGGACTAGCGGGGACCTACAATGAGCAGTTCTTC
TRBD1,TRBJ2-2,TRBV29-1,many,CSVLTGQNTGELFF,TGCAGCGTTCTGACAGGGCAGAACACCGGGGAGCTGTTTTTT
NA,TRBJ1-1,TRBV10-2,NA,CASNRDFMNTEAFF,TGCGCCAGCAACCGGGATTTTATGAACACTGAAGCTTTCTTT
TRBD2,TRBJ2-1,TRBV4-3,few,CASSQDAGGAPNEQFF,TGCGCCAGCAGCCAAGATGCGGGGGGCGCCCCTAATGAGCAGTTCTTC
NA,TRBJ2-7,TRBV24-1,NA,CATRVAAAYEQYF,TGTGCCACCAGGGTGGCGGCTGCCTACGAGCAGTACTTC
TRBD2,TRBJ2-5,TRBV20-1,many,CSAPGLAGGPRKTQYF,TGCAGTGCCCCGGGACTAGCGGGGGGGCCGAGGAAGACCCAGTACTTC
NA,TRBJ1-2,TRBV6-5,NA,CASSYSLQGLVYGYTF,TGTGCCAGCAGTTATAGCCTCCAGGGCTTGGTCTATGGCTACACCTTC
TRBD2,TRBJ2-3,TRBV7-2,few,CASSIRLAGGVSDTQYF,TGTGCCAGCAGCATCAGACTAGCGGGAGGGGTGTCAGATACGCAGTATTTT
NA,TRBJ1-6,TRBV7-8,few,CASSLTRQRKSSYNSPLHF,TGTGCCAGCAGCTTGACAAGACAGAGAAAGAGCTCCTATAATTCACCCCTCCACTTT
NA,TRBJ2-7,TRBV20-1,few,CSASPGGVPYEQYF,TGCAGTGCTAGTCCAGGCGGAGTACCCTACGAGCAGTACTTC
NA,TRBJ2-5,TRBV10-1,many,CASSESSAQETQYF,TGCGCCAGCAGTGAGTCGTCCGCCCAAGAGACCCAGTACTTC
NA,TRBJ2-2,TRBV20-1,few,CCARDMTRGNTGELFF,TGCTGTGCTAGAGATATGACTAGGGGAAACACCGGGGAGCTGTTTTTT
NA,TRBJ2-7,TRBV7-8,NA,CASSLVRLANYEQYF,TGTGCCAGCAGCTTAGTACGGCTAGCGAACTACGAGCAGTACTTC
TRBD2,TRBJ2-1,TRBV30,few,CAWTDTSGGAYEQFF,TGTGCCTGGACCGATACTAGCGGGGGGGCCTATGAGCAGTTCTTC
NA,TRBJ2-1,TRBV3-1,many,CASSQSDNNEQFF,TGTGCCAGCAGCCAATCAGATAACAATGAGCAGTTCTTC
TRBD2,TRBJ2-1,TRBV6-5,NA,CASSWLIAGGSYNEQFF,TGTGCCAGCAGTTGGTTGATAGCGGGAGGGTCCTACAATGAGCAGTTCTTC
NA,TRBJ2-1,TRBV29-1,many,CSVAPEERGYNEQFF,TGCAGCGTTGCCCCCGAGGAGCGAGGCTACAATGAGCAGTTCTTC
NA,TRBJ1-1,TRBV20-1,NA,CSARQGRRITEAFF,TGCAGTGCTAGACAGGGGCGAAGAATAACTGAAGCTTTCTTT
NA,TRBJ1-4,TRBV3-1,few,CASSQLHATNEKLFF,TGTGCCAGCAGCCAACTTCATGCAACTAATGAAAAACTGTTTTTT
NA,TRBJ1-2,TRBV30,NA,CAWSRDRPMTGYTF,TGTGCCTGGAGTAGGGACCGGCCCATGACGGGCTACACCTTC
TRBD1,TRBJ2-7,TRBV10-3,few,CAISENDRAHF,TGTGCCATCAGTGAGAATGACAGGGCGCACTTC
NA,TRBJ1-2,TRBV7-2,many,CASSLATWQGTGYTF,TGTGCCAGCAGCTTAGCCACCTGGCAGGGGACTGGCTACACCTTC
TRBD1,TRBJ2-7,TRBV5-1,few,CASSFTLSGQGSYEQYF,TGCGCCAGCAGCTTTACCCTATCGGGACAGGGCTCCTACGAGCAGTACTTC
NA,TRBJ1-1,TRBV6-1,few,CASSVIREFSTEAFF,TGTGCCAGCAGCGTCATCAGGGAGTTCAGCACTGAAGCTTTCTTT
NA,TRBJ2-4,TRBV29-1,NA,CSGGDGRLAKNIQYF,TGCAGCGGAGGGGACGGACGGCTAGCCAAAAACATTCAGTACTTC
NA,TRBJ2-1,TRBV5-1,many,CASSQTGGEQFF,TGCGCCAGCAGCCAGACTGGTGGTGAGCAGTTCTTC
NA,TRBJ1-4,TRBV5-1,many,CASSLAAGREKLFF,TGCGCCAGCAGCTTGGCCGCGGGAAGAGAAAAACTGTTTTTT
NA,TRBJ2-2,TRBV5-1,many,CASSAFGSPELFF,TGCGCCAGCAGCGCATTCGGGAGTCCGGAGCTGTTTTTT
NA,TRBJ1-3,TRBV12-5,few,CASGSSDRNTIYF,TGTGCTAGTGGTTCCTCGGACCGGAACACCATATATTTT